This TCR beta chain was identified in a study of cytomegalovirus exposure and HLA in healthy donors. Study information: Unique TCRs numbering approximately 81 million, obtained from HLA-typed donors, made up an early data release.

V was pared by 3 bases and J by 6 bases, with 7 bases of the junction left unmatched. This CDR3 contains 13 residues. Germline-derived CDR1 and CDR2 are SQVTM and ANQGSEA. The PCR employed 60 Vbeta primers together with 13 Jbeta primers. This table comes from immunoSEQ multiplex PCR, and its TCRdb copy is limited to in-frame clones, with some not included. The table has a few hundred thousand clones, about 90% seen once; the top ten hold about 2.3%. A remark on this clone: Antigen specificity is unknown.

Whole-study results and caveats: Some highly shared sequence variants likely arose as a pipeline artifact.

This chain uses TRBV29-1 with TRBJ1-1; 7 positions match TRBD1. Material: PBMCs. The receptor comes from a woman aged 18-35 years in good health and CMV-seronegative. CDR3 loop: CSVDRGISAEAFF. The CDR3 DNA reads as TGCAGCGTTGACAGGGGGATTTCGGCTGAAGCTTTCTTT.